These 14 T cell receptor beta chains were all obtained from the same sample, sequenced in a study of immune evolution from preneoplasia to lung adenocarcinoma. Only in-frame clones appear in the TCRdb table, and some are missing; sequencing was by immunoSEQ multiplex PCR. In the table there are just over 6,000 clones, about 80% of which are singletons. Sample: FFPE minimally invasive lung adenocarcinoma tissue. All receptors derive from a person between 45 and 75 years old with lung adenocarcinoma.

The chain combines TRBV12-2 with TRBJ1-5; TRBD1 is the table's D call, not checked against the DNA. TRBV12-2 is noted as a pseudogene. CDR3 length: 15 residues. CDR3 in amino acids: CASRADRGLSQPQHF. The CDR3 DNA reads TGTGCAAGTCGCGCGGACAGGGGGCTTAGTCAGCCCCAGCATTTT.

V is TRBV2 and J is TRBJ2-3; weak D call: TRBD2 (6 bases). V lost 7 bases and J 3 bases, leaving 11 bases between the germline ends. Per the germline V gene, CDR1 is SNHLY and CDR2 is FYNNEI. This CDR3 comprises 13 residues. CDR3 protein: CASKREQTDTQYF. CDR3 coding DNA: TGTGCCAGCAAACGGGAGCAGACAGATACGCAGTATTTT.

V gene TRBV30 combines with J gene TRBJ1-5; TRBD1 is a possible D gene (6 bases). The germline gives CDR1 GTSNPN, CDR2 SVGIG (reference sequence). CDR3 length: 13 amino acids. Trimming took 0 bases from V and 10 from J, leaving 13 bases between them. This CDR3 is CAWSVGGVNPQHF. The CDR3 nucleotides are TGTGCCTGGAGTGTAGGGGGGGTTAATCCCCAGCATTTT.

A note on this clone: Other DNA sequences of this sample code for an identical CDR3. The rearrangement uses TRBV6-1 and TRBJ1-4; D gene uncertain. Deletions cut 2 bases from V and 0 bases from J, with 4 bases between. This CDR3 is built from 14 residues. Germline loops: CDR1 MNHNS, CDR2 SASEGT. CDR3 residues: CASSERATNEKLFF. The CDR3 coding sequence is TGTGCCAGCAGTGAAAGAGCAACTAATGAAAAACTGTTTTTT.

The CDR3 region is CASSYTTGDDQPQHF. The CDR3 DNA is TGTGCCAGCAGTTACACGACAGGGGATGACCAGCCCCAGCATTTT. V usage is TRBV6-6 and J usage is TRBJ1-5, with 8 bases that match TRBD1. With 2 bases clipped from V and 7 bases from J, the junction kept 7 bases outside the gene matches. Germline V CDR1 and CDR2: MNHNY, SVGAGI (reference sequence). There are 15 residues in the CDR3.

The rearrangement uses TRBV19 and TRBJ1-2, with TRBD1 as a possible D gene (6 bases). Trimming removed 7 bases from V and 0 bases from J, with 15 bases in between. This CDR3 has 15 residues. Germline V gene data show CDR1 as LNHDA and CDR2 as SQIVND (reference sequence). The CDR3 is CASTGGQKSNYGYTF. CDR3 nucleotides: TGTGCCAGTACCGGGGGGCAGAAGTCTAACTATGGCTACACCTTC.

The chain combines TRBV10-3 with TRBJ2-7; D not certain. The V end lost 0 bases, the J end lost 0 bases, and 6 bases lay between the germline ends. Germline values: CDR1 ENHRY, CDR2 SYGVKD. The CDR3 is 14 residues long. The chain's CDR3 is CAISESADSYEQYF. The CDR3 DNA reads TGTGCCATCAGTGAGTCGGCAGACTCCTACGAGCAGTACTTC.

This clone has just a few counts. The chain recombines TRBV11-2 with TRBJ2-7; a weak D match, TRBD1 (5 bases). V was cut by 1 base and J by 1 base, with 11 bases left in between. The CDR3 is 15 residues long. The germline CDR1 and CDR2 sequences are SGHAT and FQNNGV. As DNA, the CDR3 is TGTGCCAGCAGCTTAGGACTGACAGTATCCTACGAGCAGTACTTC. The encoded protein is CASSLGLTVSYEQYF.

In its sample, this clone was seen a few times. The chain employs TRBV7-8 and TRBJ2-7, with D possibly TRBD2 on 5 matching bases. This CDR3 has 15 residues. V lost 5 bases and J 5 bases, leaving 19 bases between the germline ends. Germline V gene sequence: CDR1 SGHVS, CDR2 FQNEAQ. The CDR3 sequence is CASSPLDGIEDEQYF. The CDR3 DNA reads TGTGCCAGCAGCCCCCTTGACGGGATTGAAGACGAGCAGTACTTC.

CDR3 amino acids: CASSLQAGANVLTF. CDR3 coding DNA: TGTGCCAGCAGCTTACAGGCTGGGGCCAACGTCCTGACTTTC. The genes are TRBV7-8 and TRBJ2-6; D call uncertain. The germline V and J ends were trimmed by 2 bases and 2 bases, with 4 bases remaining between them. CDR1 and CDR2 from the germline V gene are SGHVS and FQNEAQ. This CDR3 comprises 14 residues.

The J gene is TRBJ2-1, the V gene TRBV5-1; D is uncertain. Germline-derived CDR1 and CDR2 are SGHRS and YFSETQ. This CDR3 is 12 amino acids long. V dropped 4 bases and J dropped 7 bases, with 9 bases sitting between them. For the CDR3, the DNA is TGCGCCAGCAGCCGGAACGGTAATGAGCAGTTCTTC. It yields the protein CASSRNGNEQFF.

Only a few counts were recorded for this clone. The V and J genes are TRBV28 and TRBJ1-1; D possibly corresponds to TRBD1 (5 bases). Trimming pared 10 bases from V and 3 bases from J, leaving 21 bases between. The CDR3 totals 15 residues. The germline gives CDR1 MDHEN, CDR2 SYDVKM. CDR3 coding DNA: TGTGCCACCACAGGCGGGGTCGGATTTGACACTGAAGCTTTCTTT. This sequence encodes CATTGGVGFDTEAFF.

V gene TRBV7-9 combines with J gene TRBJ2-5; D is uncertain. The CDR3 is 13 residues long. Per the germline V gene, CDR1 is SEHNR and CDR2 is FQNEAQ (reference sequence). With 5 bases removed from V and 2 bases from J, the gap between germline ends came to 9 bases. CDR3 sequence (DNA): TGTGCCAGCAGCGACCAGGTACAAGAGACCCAGTACTTC. It is translated as CASSDQVQETQYF.

The chain combines TRBV4-1 with TRBJ2-2; D may be TRBD2 (5 bases). The CDR3 sequence is 15 residues long. The germline gives CDR1 MGHRA, CDR2 YSYEKL. V shed 4 bases and J shed 6 bases, with 15 bases lying between them. CDR3 DNA sequence: TGCGCCAGCAGCCCCCAACCCGGGGAAGCCGGGGAGCTGTTTTTT. Translation: CASSPQPGEAGELFF.